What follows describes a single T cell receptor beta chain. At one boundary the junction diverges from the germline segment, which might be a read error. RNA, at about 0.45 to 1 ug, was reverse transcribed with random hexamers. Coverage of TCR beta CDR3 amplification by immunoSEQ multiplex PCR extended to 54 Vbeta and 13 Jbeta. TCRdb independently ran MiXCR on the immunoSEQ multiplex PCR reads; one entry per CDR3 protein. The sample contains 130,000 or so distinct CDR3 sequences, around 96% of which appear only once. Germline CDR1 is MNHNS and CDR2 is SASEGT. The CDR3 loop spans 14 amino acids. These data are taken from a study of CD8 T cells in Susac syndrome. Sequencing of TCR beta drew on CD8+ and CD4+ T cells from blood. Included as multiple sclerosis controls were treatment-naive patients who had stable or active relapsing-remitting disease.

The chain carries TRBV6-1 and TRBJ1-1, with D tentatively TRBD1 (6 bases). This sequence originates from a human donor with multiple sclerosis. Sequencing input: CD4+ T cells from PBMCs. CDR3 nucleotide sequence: TGTGCCAGCAGAGAAGGACAGTTGAACACTGAAGCTTTCTTT. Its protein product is CASREGQLNTEAFF.